The rows below give T cell receptor beta chains drawn from one sample of a study of T cells in Graves' hyperthyroidism and ophthalmopathy. TCRdb re-derived calls from the multiplex PCR reads in MiXCR, one entry per CDR3 protein. The table lists about 840,000 distinct CDR3 sequences, 35% to 40% of them singletons, with about 9% in the top ten. Sequencing used blood. These receptors all come from a man in his late teens or twenties with Graves' hyperthyroidism. Each CDR3 is given with its conserved first and last residue. The order of the fields is J gene, D gene, V gene, clone size, CDR3 protein, CDR3 DNA. The D gene is left open where the match is weak. Some rows have no size entry. The others give once, few or many, or a class for an expanded clone.

j_gene: TRBJ1-2; d_gene: .; v_gene: TRBV19; abundance: many; CDR3aa: CASRSGGLDNYGYTF; CDR3nt: TGTGCCAGTAGGTCCGGGGGGCTAGACAACTATGGCTACACCTTC
j_gene: TRBJ1-1; d_gene: .; v_gene: TRBV29-1; abundance: many; CDR3aa: CSVSSGRLNTEAFF; CDR3nt: TGCAGCGTTAGCTCGGGACGGTTGAACACTGAAGCTTTCTTT
j_gene: TRBJ1-5; d_gene: .; v_gene: TRBV19; abundance: .; CDR3aa: CASSIRTEVDQPQHF; CDR3nt: TGTGCCAGTAGTATCAGGACAGAGGTGGATCAGCCCCAGCATTTT
j_gene: TRBJ1-1; d_gene: .; v_gene: TRBV19; abundance: many; CDR3aa: CASSIGTRTEAFF; CDR3nt: TGTGCCAGTAGTATTGGAACGAGGACTGAAGCTTTCTTT
j_gene: TRBJ2-5; d_gene: .; v_gene: TRBV10-2; abundance: many; CDR3aa: CASSHGRSQETQYF; CDR3nt: TGCGCCAGCAGCCATGGACGGTCCCAGGAGACCCAGTACTTC
j_gene: TRBJ1-6; d_gene: .; v_gene: TRBV5-5; abundance: .; CDR3aa: CASSLPSRHNSPLHF; CDR3nt: TGTGCCAGCAGCCTACCTAGTAGGCACAATTCACCCCTCCACTTT
j_gene: TRBJ2-5; d_gene: TRBD2; v_gene: TRBV20-1; abundance: .; CDR3aa: CSASPPGLAGETQYF; CDR3nt: TGCAGTGCTAGTCCTCCGGGACTAGCGGGAGAGACCCAGTACTTC
j_gene: TRBJ1-5; d_gene: .; v_gene: TRBV19; abundance: few; CDR3aa: CASSIMINSNQPQHF; CDR3nt: TGTGCCAGTAGTATAATGATTAATAGCAATCAGCCCCAGCATTTT
j_gene: TRBJ2-7; d_gene: .; v_gene: TRBV15; abundance: .; CDR3aa: CATSRNRFYEQYF; CDR3nt: TGTGCCACCAGCAGGAACAGGTTCTACGAGCAGTACTTC
j_gene: TRBJ2-2; d_gene: .; v_gene: TRBV7-9; abundance: few; CDR3aa: CASSLERIRGELFF; CDR3nt: TGTGCCAGCAGCTTAGAGCGGATCAGGGGGGAGCTGTTTTTT
j_gene: TRBJ2-7; d_gene: .; v_gene: TRBV9; abundance: .; CDR3aa: CASSFASSVADSYEQYF; CDR3nt: TGTGCCAGCAGTTTCGCTTCCTCGGTTGCTGACTCCTACGAGCAGTACTTC
j_gene: TRBJ2-7; d_gene: TRBD1; v_gene: TRBV7-2; abundance: many; CDR3aa: CASSPTTGHEQYF; CDR3nt: TGTGCCAGCAGTCCCACGACAGGGCACGAGCAGTACTTC
j_gene: TRBJ2-7; d_gene: .; v_gene: TRBV29-1; abundance: few; CDR3aa: CSVVSGNTGEQYF; CDR3nt: TGCAGCGTTGTATCGGGGAACACCGGGGAGCAGTACTTC
j_gene: TRBJ2-7; d_gene: .; v_gene: TRBV7-9; abundance: .; CDR3aa: CASSHPRASYEQYF; CDR3nt: TGTGCCAGCAGTCACCCTCGGGCCTCCTACGAGCAGTACTTC
j_gene: TRBJ1-5; d_gene: .; v_gene: TRBV24-1; abundance: many; CDR3aa: CATSDFGASNQPQHF; CDR3nt: TGTGCCACCAGTGATTTCGGGGCTAGCAATCAGCCCCAGCATTTT
j_gene: TRBJ1-2; d_gene: .; v_gene: TRBV15; abundance: .; CDR3aa: CATSRERGADGYTF; CDR3nt: TGTGCCACCAGCAGAGAAAGGGGGGCGGATGGCTACACCTTC
j_gene: TRBJ1-5; d_gene: .; v_gene: TRBV5-6; abundance: .; CDR3aa: CASSFRDTLSGRNQPQHF; CDR3nt: TGTGCCAGCAGCTTCCGGGACACTCTTTCCGGGCGCAATCAGCCCCAGCATTTT
j_gene: TRBJ2-5; d_gene: .; v_gene: TRBV7-9; abundance: .; CDR3aa: CASSLGRLETQYF; CDR3nt: TGTGCCAGCAGCCTGGGGAGGTTGGAGACCCAGTACTTC